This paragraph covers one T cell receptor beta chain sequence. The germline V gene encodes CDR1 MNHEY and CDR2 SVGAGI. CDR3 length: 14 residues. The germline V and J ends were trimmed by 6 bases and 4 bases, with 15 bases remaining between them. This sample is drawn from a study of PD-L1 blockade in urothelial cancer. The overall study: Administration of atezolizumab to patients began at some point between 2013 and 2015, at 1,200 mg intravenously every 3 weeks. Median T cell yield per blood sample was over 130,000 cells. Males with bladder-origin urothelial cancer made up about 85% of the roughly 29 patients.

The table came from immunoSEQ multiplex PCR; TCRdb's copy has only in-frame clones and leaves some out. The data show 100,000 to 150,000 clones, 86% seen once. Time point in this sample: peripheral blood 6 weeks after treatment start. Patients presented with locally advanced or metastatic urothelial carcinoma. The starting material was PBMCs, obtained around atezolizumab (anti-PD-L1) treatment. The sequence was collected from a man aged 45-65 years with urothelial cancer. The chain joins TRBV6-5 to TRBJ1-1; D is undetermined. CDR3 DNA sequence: TGTGCCAGCAGCAGATCTTACCGTCGCACTGAAGCTTTCTTT. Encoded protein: CASSRSYRRTEAFF.